The next 19 T cell receptor beta chains were all read from a single sample in a study of regulatory T cells in long-lasting Graves disease. Libraries of TCR beta came from iRepertoire HTBI primers plus Arm-PCR of CDR3 regions. TCRdb used MiXCR to reprocess the multiplex PCR reads, holding one entry per CDR3 protein. The sample includes about 530,000 distinct CDR3 sequences, about 16% of them seen just once. Time point in this sample: newly diagnosed GD, antithyroid drugs for less than 3 months. PBMC-extracted RNA yielded the TCR library. The same data also contributed to another study, on T cells in Graves' hyperthyroidism and ophthalmopathy.

The sequencing here drew on peripheral blood mononuclear cells (PBMCs), taken at new diagnosis, from a patient treated with antithyroid drugs. These receptors were collected from a woman aged 35-65 years with Graves disease.

This clonotype has ten or more counts. The chain has TRBV20-1 and TRBJ1-1; D ambiguous. Trimming shortened V by 5 bases and J by 1 base, and 14 bases separated the two germline ends. CDR1 is DFQATT, CDR2 SNEGSKA, per germline (reference sequence). The CDR3 consists of 14 residues. CDR3 sequence: CSAGVARQNTEAFF. As DNA, the CDR3 is TGCAGTGCTGGGGTGGCGAGACAGAACACTGAAGCTTTCTTT.

This clonotype was seen at least ten times. This chain connects TRBV13 to TRBJ2-7; TRBD1 matches at 10 bases. CDR3 length equals 16 residues. Germline loops: CDR1 PRHDT, CDR2 FYEKMQ (reference sequence). J was trimmed by 4 bases and V by 5 bases; bases with no gene match: 11. CDR3 sequence reads: CASSPGTGAWGYEQYF. Here the CDR3 DNA reads TGTGCCAGCAGCCCAGGGACAGGGGCTTGGGGTTACGAGCAGTACTTC.

This clonotype appeared many times. The CDR3 sequence is CASSPQRTGPYEQYF. CDR3 nucleotides: TGTGCCAGCAGTCCACAACGGACAGGGCCCTACGAGCAGTACTTC. The chain is built from TRBV7-8 and TRBJ2-7; 8 bases match TRBD1. Germline CDR1 and CDR2: SGHVS and FQNEAQ. The CDR3 is 15 residues long. J gave up 2 bases and V 6 bases, and 9 bases lay outside the gene matches.

This clonotype was seen many times. The rearrangement joins TRBV11-2 to TRBJ2-7, with D perhaps TRBD1 (5 bases). The CDR3 runs 16 residues. V gave up 5 bases and J gave up 3 bases, with 20 bases separating them. In germline, CDR1 is SGHAT, CDR2 FQNNGV. The CDR3 loop is CASSIAARQGFYEQYF. The CDR3 DNA follows: TGTGCCAGCAGCATTGCGGCGAGGCAGGGATTCTACGAGCAGTACTTC.

The rearrangement uses TRBV20-1 and TRBJ1-3; no clear D gene. This CDR3 is built from 14 residues. Trimming cost V 3 bases and J 0 bases, with 9 bases left between them. Germline V gene data show CDR1 as DFQATT and CDR2 as SNEGSKA (reference sequence). The CDR3 reads CSASSGLSGNTIYF. In DNA, the CDR3 is TGCAGTGCTAGTTCCGGCCTCTCTGGAAACACCATATATTTT.

This clonotype was picked up many times. The chain is built from TRBV10-3 and TRBJ2-7; 9 bases agree with TRBD1. Germline V gives CDR1 ENHRY, CDR2 SYGVKD. The trim removed 0 bases at V and 6 bases at J, leaving 6 bases unmatched. CDR3 length: 15 amino acids. The DNA of the CDR3 is TGTGCCATCAGTGAGTCGTTCGGGACAGGGAGCGAGCAGTACTTC. Translated, it gives CAISESFGTGSEQYF.

In this sample, this clonotype turned up many times. The CDR3 sequence: CASSRQNANTGELFF. The CDR3 nucleotides read TGTGCCAGCAGTAGACAGAACGCGAACACCGGGGAGCTGTTTTTT. The chain joins TRBV2 to TRBJ2-2; D possibly corresponds to TRBD1 (5 bases). The CDR3 covers 15 residues. Germline CDR1 reads SNHLY; CDR2 reads FYNNEI. Between the trimmed V and J ends, which lost 5 bases and 0 bases, there was a span of 10 bases.

This clonotype has ten or more counts. The chain couples TRBV3-1 to TRBJ2-7; D is undetermined. CDR1 and CDR2 (germline): LGHDT, YNNKEL (reference sequence). CDR3 size: 11 residues. Trimming cost V 1 base and J 9 bases, with 7 bases left between them. The CDR3 DNA is TGTGCCAGCAGCCAAGCGGACGGGCAGTACTTC. The encoded protein is CASSQADGQYF.

The table lists this clonotype with many counts. This chain links TRBV3-1 with TRBJ1-3; weak D call: TRBD1 (5 bases). V lost 5 bases, J lost 8 bases, and 13 bases lay in between. Germline V gives CDR1 LGHDT, CDR2 YNNKEL (reference sequence). The CDR3 is made up of 13 amino acids. The DNA of the CDR3 is TGTGCCAGCAGCACGAGTGGGGGTGACACCATATATTTT. The encoded protein is CASSTSGGDTIYF.

This clonotype was seen a handful of times. The chain couples TRBV6-5 to TRBJ2-1; 10 bases are a match to TRBD2. The CDR3 loop spans 14 amino acids. V gave up 4 bases and J gave up 7 bases; unmatched junction bases: 4. Germline-derived CDR1 and CDR2 are MNHEY and SVGAGI. The CDR3 is CASSLASGGNEQFF. DNA for the CDR3: TGTGCCAGCAGTTTAGCTAGCGGGGGTAATGAGCAGTTCTTC.

This clonotype was seen only a few times. The genes are TRBV7-2 and TRBJ2-4; TRBD1 matches at 11 bases. Looked up from germline, CDR1 is SGHTA and CDR2 is FQGNSA. V gave up 2 bases and J gave up 1 base; unmatched junction bases: 13. This CDR3 contains 20 residues. The CDR3 loop reads CASSLPAWDRGFLAKNIQYF. The CDR3 bases are TGTGCCAGCAGCTTACCGGCGTGGGACAGGGGGTTTTTGGCCAAAAACATTCAGTACTTC.

This clonotype was counted at least ten times. The V and J genes are TRBV6-1 and TRBJ2-1; 7 nucleotides align to TRBD1. The trim removed 5 bases at V and 10 bases at J, leaving 11 bases unmatched. CDR1 MNHNS and CDR2 SASEGT come from the germline V gene. The CDR3 spans 14 residues. CDR3: CASSLGQSLREQFF. CDR3 nucleotides: TGTGCCAGCAGTCTGGGACAGAGCTTGCGGGAGCAGTTCTTC.

This rearrangement joins TRBV4-2 to TRBJ1-1; 11 bases are a match to TRBD1. The CDR3 totals 16 residues. Germline values: CDR1 LGHNA, CDR2 YNFKEQ. The trim removed 5 bases at V and 7 bases at J, leaving 12 bases unmatched. The chain's CDR3 is CASSFDPDRGLGEAFF. Written as DNA, the CDR3 is TGTGCCAGCAGCTTTGACCCGGACAGGGGGCTTGGTGAAGCTTTCTTT.

This clonotype was seen repeatedly, ten times or more. The chain employs TRBV2 and TRBJ2-5, with 8 bases identical to TRBD2. From germline, CDR1 is SNHLY and CDR2 FYNNEI. The junction had 11 bases not matched to a gene; V was cut back by 9 bases and J by 5 bases. There are 14 residues in the CDR3. For the CDR3, the DNA is TGTGCCAGTGGGCCCAGCGGCGGGGGGGAGACCCAGTACTTC. It yields the protein CASGPSGGGETQYF.

The chain couples TRBV5-1 to TRBJ2-1; 13 nucleotides line up with TRBD2. The CDR3 runs 18 residues. Losses at the gene ends were 5 bases for V and 0 bases for J; bases not matched to a gene: 8. In germline, CDR1 is SGHRS, CDR2 YFSETQ. The CDR3 region has the DNA TGCGCCAGCAGGGCCGGGACTAGCGGGACTAGCTCCTACAATGAGCAGTTCTTC. Translation: CASRAGTSGTSSYNEQFF.

Regarding this clonotype: The germline gene is not matched at one end of the junction; a read error may be the cause. J is TRBJ2-5 and V is TRBV7-7; TRBD2 matches at 11 bases. CDR3 length: 15 amino acids. The V gene's germline CDR1 is SSHAT and CDR2 FNYEAQ (reference sequence). The CDR3: CASSPSGGPLETQYF. The CDR3 DNA follows: TGTGCTAGCAGTCCTAGCGGGGGGCCTCTCGAGACCCAGTACTTC.

Notes on this clonotype: A much larger clone lies one base from this, so it may be a read error. V and J are TRBV7-6 and TRBJ2-5; D is perhaps TRBD1 (5 bases). The ends were cut back, 3 bases at V and 11 bases at J, with 28 bases in the middle. Germline V gene sequence: CDR1 SGHVS, CDR2 FNYEAQ. The CDR3 length is 17 residues. The CDR3 sequence: CASSFSGIGRRRNEQYF. In DNA form, the CDR3 reads TGTGCCAGCAGCTTTTCAGGGATAGGCCGGCGGCGCAATGAGCAGTACTTC.

At least ten counts were recorded for this clonotype. The V gene is TRBV18, the J gene TRBJ1-5; tentatively, D is TRBD1 (6 bases). V was trimmed by 1 base and J by 7 bases, leaving 17 bases between them. The CDR3 contains 16 residues. Germline values: CDR1 KGHSH, CDR2 LQKENI. The CDR3 spells CASSPLRTSQGQPQHF. The CDR3 nucleotides are TGTGCCAGCTCACCACTTCGGACAAGTCAGGGGCAGCCCCAGCATTTT.

This clonotype was recorded a few times. V gene TRBV7-8 combines with J gene TRBJ1-1; D gene unclear. With 6 bases removed from V and 5 bases from J, the gap between germline ends came to 16 bases. Germline lookup yields CDR1 SGHVS and CDR2 FQNEAQ. This CDR3 is built from 14 residues. CDR3 DNA: TGTGCCAGCAGATTATTACTCGAGGGAACTGAAGCTTTCTTT. It yields the protein CASRLLLEGTEAFF.